This entry concerns a single TCR beta chain. This specimen belongs to a study of shared clonotypes between healthy human individuals. Study-level information: Each donor contributed plates that comprised three CD4 naive, three CD4 memory, two CD8 naive and one CD8 memory.

Each replicate PCR on the sorted subsets used around 200 ng DNA (around 31,000 T cell genomes). Here immunoSEQ multiplex PCR was the method, and the copy in TCRdb shows in-frame clones only, minus some. Altogether about 1 million clones are present, 60% to 80% being singletons, with the ten largest covering roughly 1.5%. The CDR3 runs 14 residues. CDR1 SGHRS and CDR2 YFSETQ come from the germline V gene. Trimming shortened V by 1 base and J by 7 bases, and 14 bases separated the two germline ends. The chain employs TRBV5-1 and TRBJ1-1; weak D call: TRBD1 (5 bases). The sequencing input was memory CD4+ T cells sorted from blood. Documented subset: CD45RA-negative fraction. This clonotype was sampled from a man aged 18 to 30 in good health. CDR3 amino acids: CASSLQSDTIEAFF. CDR3 sequence (DNA): TGCGCCAGCAGCTTGCAGTCGGACACCATTGAAGCTTTCTTT.